The present T cell receptor beta chain was sequenced within a study of blood T cell repertoires in COVID-19. Overall study context: Acute-phase and convalescent COVID-19 samples originated in the United States, Italy and Spain.

Clones were sequenced by immunoSEQ multiplex PCR, and TCRdb holds only the in-frame ones, with some missing. The data show 39,000 or so clones, with 81% seen just once and approximately 39% held by the top ten. Only one count was recorded for this clone. V shed 4 bases and J shed 2 bases, with 12 bases lying between them. The CDR3 is 14 amino acids. Germline CDR1 and CDR2: MDHEN and SYDVKM. The V and J genes are TRBV28 and TRBJ2-7, with a weak D call TRBD2 (6 bases). The source of this sequence is a middle-aged man with active or convalescent COVID-19. Sequenced: peripheral blood. This CDR3 reads CASSSVAVAYEQYF. In DNA, the CDR3 is TGTGCCAGCAGTTCCGTAGCGGTTGCCTACGAGCAGTACTTC.